The next 23 T cell receptor beta chains were all read from a single sample in a study of blood T cell repertoires in COVID-19. Data came from immunoSEQ multiplex PCR; TCRdb stores just in-frame clones and leaves some out. In the table there are about 230,000 clones, 85% to 90% of which are singletons. Sequencing used peripheral blood. The receptors stem from a man in his fifties or sixties with COVID-19, enrolled during active disease.

J is TRBJ2-3 and V is TRBV7-2, with D possibly matching TRBD2 (6 bases). Germline values: CDR1 SGHTA, CDR2 FQGNSA. V lost 1 base and J lost 10, with 12 bases in between. The CDR3 length is 13 residues. CDR3 DNA: TGTGCCAGCAGCTTAGACTTCGGGGGAGCGCAGTATTTT. Its translation is CASSLDFGGAQYF.

This chain links TRBV7-9 with TRBJ2-3, with 7 bases aligning to TRBD2. This CDR3 contains 18 residues. Germline values: CDR1 SEHNR, CDR2 FQNEAQ (reference sequence). Germline trimming cut 1 base from V and 0 bases from J; bases unmatched to any gene: 10. DNA for the CDR3: TGTGCCAGCAGCTTAGTTAATTCCTTCGGGGGGAGCACAGATACGCAGTATTTT. Amino acids: CASSLVNSFGGSTDTQYF.

The chain has TRBV18 and TRBJ1-1; the match to TRBD1 covers 10 bases. The CDR3 sequence is 13 residues long. Looked up from germline, CDR1 is KGHSH and CDR2 is LQKENI. Trimming removed 4 bases from V and 5 bases from J; junction bases left unmatched: 1. CDR3 nucleotides: TGTGCCAGCTCACTGGGACAGGGGACTGAAGCTTTCTTT. Residues: CASSLGQGTEAFF.

The V gene is TRBV7-3, the J gene TRBJ2-1; 7 bases are a match to TRBD2. V lost 0 bases and J lost 7; bases outside the gene matches: 9. This CDR3 is built from 16 residues. Germline V gene lookup returns CDR1 SGHTA and CDR2 FQGTGA. CDR3 sequence: CASSLTLGLVRNEQFF. Written as DNA, the CDR3 is TGTGCCAGCAGCTTAACTCTCGGACTAGTTAGGAATGAGCAGTTCTTC.

The V gene is TRBV9, the J gene TRBJ2-3, with 7 positions matching TRBD1. The CDR3 covers 17 residues. Looked up from germline, CDR1 is SGDLS and CDR2 is YYNGEE. After removal of 0 bases from V and 4 bases from J, the junction contained 11 bases not matched to a gene. CDR3 sequence: CASSVAGGTAKADTQYF. The CDR3 bases are TGTGCCAGCAGCGTAGCTGGTGGGACAGCCAAGGCAGATACGCAGTATTTT.

A word on this clone: A read error may be the cause here, since a much bigger clone is one base away. V and J are TRBV27 and TRBJ2-1, with a weak D call TRBD2 (5 bases). CDR3 length: 15 residues. Germline V gene data show CDR1 as MNHEY and CDR2 as SMNVEV (reference sequence). The CDR3 is CAGSLDYPTYNEQFF. Written as DNA, the CDR3 is TGTGCCGGCAGTTTAGACTACCCCACCTACAATGAGCAGTTCTTC.

The chain joins TRBV6-1 to TRBJ1-6; TRBD1 agrees at 7 bases. Looked up from germline, CDR1 is MNHNS and CDR2 is SASEGT. With V trimmed by 4 bases and J by 8 bases, 14 bases remained unmatched. The CDR3 is 17 amino acids. The CDR3 sequence is CASSGQGPIGPYSPLHF. In DNA form, the CDR3 reads TGTGCCAGCAGTGGACAGGGACCAATAGGTCCTTATTCACCCCTCCACTTT.

This chain links TRBV11-2 with TRBJ2-7; 7 bases agree with TRBD2. Germline V gene lookup returns CDR1 SGHAT and CDR2 FQNNGV. This CDR3 has 14 residues. The ends lost 0 bases at V and 4 bases at J; junction bases unmatched: 3. CDR3 sequence reads: CASSLDPAGYEQYF. The DNA of the CDR3 is TGTGCCAGCAGCTTAGATCCAGCGGGGTACGAGCAGTACTTC.

The chain combines TRBV6-1 with TRBJ2-7; D not resolved. The germline gives CDR1 MNHNS, CDR2 SASEGT. Trimming pared 2 bases from V and 4 bases from J, leaving 6 bases between. This CDR3 spans 12 amino acids. In nucleotides, the CDR3 is TGTGCCAGCAGTGAAATCGGTTACGAGCAGTACTTC. Translating gives CASSEIGYEQYF.

The chain uses TRBV19 and TRBJ1-2, with a weak D call TRBD1 (5 bases). Germline V lookup: CDR1 LNHDA, CDR2 SQIVND (reference sequence). The CDR3 contains 13 residues. With 10 bases removed from V and 4 bases from J, the gap between germline ends came to 16 bases. This CDR3 reads CAIPARETYGYTF. The CDR3 nucleotides read TGTGCCATTCCAGCCAGGGAAACCTATGGCTACACCTTC.

The CDR3 coding sequence is TGCAGCGTTGTCGGGCAGGGCCGCTACGAGCAGTACTTC. Encoded protein: CSVVGQGRYEQYF. V usage is TRBV29-1 and J usage is TRBJ2-7; TRBD1 is a possible D gene (5 bases). Germline V lookup: CDR1 SQVTM, CDR2 ANQGSEA. This CDR3 is 13 amino acids long. The ends were cut back, 4 bases at V and 3 bases at J, with 13 bases in the middle.

This clone was observed a single time. This chain uses TRBV6-2 or TRBV6-3 with TRBJ2-7, with TRBD1 identical over 7 bases. The CDR3 contains 17 residues. Germline V CDR1 and CDR2: MNHEY, SVGEGT. Losses at the gene ends were 4 bases for V and 6 bases for J; bases not matched to a gene: 18. The CDR3 DNA follows: TGTGCCAGCAGTTTCAGAAGACCCGGGACAGCTATCTCCGAGCAGTACTTC. As protein: CASSFRRPGTAISEQYF.

The chain recombines TRBV5-1 with TRBJ2-7; 11 positions agree with TRBD1. The CDR3 spans 15 residues. The germline V gene encodes CDR1 SGHRS and CDR2 YFSETQ. V gave up 1 base and J gave up 4 bases; unmatched junction bases: 4. In nucleotides, the CDR3 is TGCGCCAGCAGCTTGTGGACAGGGGGCGGTTACGAGCAGTACTTC. It yields the protein CASSLWTGGGYEQYF.

V and J are TRBV30 and TRBJ2-3, with 9 positions matching TRBD2. After removal of 1 base from V and 5 bases from J, the junction contained 4 bases not matched to a gene. CDR1 is GTSNPN and CDR2 is SVGIG in the germline V gene (reference sequence). The CDR3 loop spans 14 amino acids. DNA for the CDR3: TGTGCCTGGAGTGGTGCGGGGGGGGTAGATACGCAGTATTTT. Encoded protein: CAWSGAGGVDTQYF. Complete variable domain (other parts from reference TRBV30 and TRBJ2-3): SQTIHQWPATLVQPVGSPLSLECTVEGTSNPNLYWYRQAAGRGLQLLFYSVGIGQISSEVPQNLSASRPQDRQFILSSKKLLLSDSGFYLCAWSGAGGVDTQYFGPGTRLTVL.

Here the CDR3 DNA reads TGTGCCAGCAGTTCCCTAATTAATTCACCCCTCCACTTT. Translated: CASSSLINSPLHF. The rearrangement uses TRBV28 and TRBJ1-6, with D uncertain. V dropped 4 bases and J dropped 6 bases, with 7 bases sitting between them. CDR1 is MDHEN, CDR2 SYDVKM, per germline. CDR3 length: 13 residues. Filled out from reference TRBV28 and TRBJ1-6, the complete variable domain reads DVKVTQSSRYLVKRTGEKVFLECVQDMDHENMFWYRQDPGLGLRLIYFSYDVKMKEKGDIPEGYSVSREKKERFSLILESASTNQTSMYLCASSSLINSPLHFGNGTRLTVT.

This sequence joins TRBV19 and TRBJ2-1; no clear D gene. The CDR3 is 15 amino acids. Trimming cost V 3 bases and J 4 bases, with 13 bases left between them. Germline values: CDR1 LNHDA, CDR2 SQIVND (reference sequence). The CDR3 nucleotides read TGTGCCAGTAGTATCATTCTTGTCGGGTACAATGAGCAGTTCTTC. Amino acid sequence: CASSIILVGYNEQFF.

V and J are TRBV5-1 and TRBJ2-1; TRBD2 matches at 7 bases. The CDR3 has 14 residues. CDR1 and CDR2 (germline): SGHRS, YFSETQ. Trimming took 3 bases from V and 10 from J; bases not matched to a gene: 10. CDR3 sequence reads: CASSYGTNSGEQFF. DNA of the CDR3: TGCGCCAGCAGCTACGGGACTAATTCCGGAGAGCAGTTCTTC.

The rearrangement uses TRBV9 and TRBJ2-2, with a tentative D call TRBD2 (6 bases). Germline lookup yields CDR1 SGDLS and CDR2 YYNGEE. Trimming pared 0 bases from V and 0 bases from J, leaving 9 bases between. The CDR3 consists of 16 residues. The CDR3 region has the DNA TGTGCCAGCAGCGTAGGGGCGGGGCCGAACACCGGGGAGCTGTTTTTT. Protein: CASSVGAGPNTGELFF.

This clone was detected only once. The chain has TRBV18 and TRBJ2-3, with 8 bases matching TRBD2. V gave up 1 base and J gave up 0 bases; unmatched junction bases: 0. Germline V CDR1 and CDR2: KGHSH, LQKENI. This CDR3 has 15 amino acids. CDR3 sequence (DNA): TGTGCCAGCTCACCACAGCGGGGGAGCACAGATACGCAGTATTTT. It yields the protein CASSPQRGSTDTQYF.

Worth noting for this clone: Other DNA sequences in this specimen translate into the identical CDR3. The chain recombines TRBV12-3 or TRBV12-4 with TRBJ1-2; 8 nucleotides line up with TRBD1. The CDR3 runs to 13 residues. V lost 6 bases, J lost 5 bases, and 5 bases stayed unmatched. CDR3 in amino acids: CASSLDRVYGYTF. CDR3 DNA: TGTGCCAGCAGCCTGGACAGGGTGTATGGCTACACCTTC.

This chain links TRBV6-1 with TRBJ2-7, with D maybe TRBD2 (7 bases). CDR1 MNHNS and CDR2 SASEGT come from the germline V gene. V dropped 4 bases and J dropped 4 bases, with 20 bases sitting between them. There are 16 residues in the CDR3. The CDR3 nucleotides are TGTGCCAGCAGTGGCCAGTGGGGGGGCAGGGGTTACGAGCAGTACTTC. This gives the protein CASSGQWGGRGYEQYF.

This sequence joins TRBV2 and TRBJ2-6, with 8 bases matching TRBD1. Per germline, CDR1 SNHLY and CDR2 FYNNEI. The CDR3 runs to 18 residues. After removal of 5 bases from V and 0 bases from J, the junction contained 9 bases not matched to a gene. The CDR3 nucleotides read TGTGCCAGCAGTCGCGAGGGGACAGGAAACTCTGGGGCCAACGTCCTGACTTTC. Its protein is CASSREGTGNSGANVLTF. The entire variable domain, with the rest obtained from reference TRBV2 and TRBJ2-6, is as follows: EPEVTQTPSHQVTQMGQEVILRCVPISNHLYFYWYRQILGQKVEFLVSFYNNEISEKSEIFDDQFSVERPDGSNFTLKIRSTKLEDSAMYFCASSREGTGNSGANVLTFGAGSRLTVL.

This chain links TRBV7-9 with TRBJ1-2; 9 bases are a match to TRBD1. The CDR3 runs 14 residues. CDR1 is SEHNR, CDR2 FQNEAQ, per germline (reference sequence). J lost 7 bases, V lost 4 bases, and 7 bases had no gene match. CDR3 nucleotides: TGTGCCAGCAGCTCCCGGGACAGGGATGCTGGCTACACCTTC. Translated: CASSSRDRDAGYTF.